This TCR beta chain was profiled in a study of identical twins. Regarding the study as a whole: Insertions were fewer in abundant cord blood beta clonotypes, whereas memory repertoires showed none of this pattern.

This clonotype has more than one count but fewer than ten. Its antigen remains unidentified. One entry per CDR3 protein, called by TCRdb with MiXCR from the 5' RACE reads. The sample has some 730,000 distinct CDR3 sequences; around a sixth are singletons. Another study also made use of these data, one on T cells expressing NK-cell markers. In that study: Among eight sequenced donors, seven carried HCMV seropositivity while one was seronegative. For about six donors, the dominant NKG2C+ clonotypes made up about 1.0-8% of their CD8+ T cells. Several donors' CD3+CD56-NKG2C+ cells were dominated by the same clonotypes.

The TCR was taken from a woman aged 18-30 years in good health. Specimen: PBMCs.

CDR3 residues: CSARVGDRAPRKRYTF. CDR3 nucleotide sequence: TGCAGTGCTAGAGTCGGGGACAGGGCACCCAGAAAACGGTACACCTTC. This chain connects TRBV20-1 to TRBJ1-2; 9 bases match TRBD1. CDR1 is DFQATT, CDR2 SNEGSKA, per germline (reference sequence). V lost 1 base and J lost 11; bases outside the gene matches: 17. The length of the CDR3 is 16 residues.